The clone carrying this T cell receptor beta chain was observed a few times. Antigen: not known. Germline assignment: CDR1 LGHDT and CDR2 YNNKEL (reference sequence). The CDR3 covers 14 residues. V trimming: 4 bases; J trimming: 4 bases; junction bases outside the gene matches: 6. This entry belongs to a study of T-cell memory formation after mild COVID-19. Libraries for TCRalpha and TCRbeta carried sample barcodes and unique molecular identifiers via 5'RACE. TCRdb re-derived calls from the 5' RACE reads in MiXCR, one entry per CDR3 protein. This sample has a few hundred thousand distinct CDR3 sequences; more than 20% occur once, and the top ten carry around 8.8%. Study observations and caveats: Day 37-peaking second-wave clones had unconfirmed SARS-CoV-2 specificity. CD4+ contracting clones lay mainly in CM and EM, CD8+ ones in EMRA. Whereas later expanders leaned CD4+, clones contracting day 15 to 85 showed a balanced CD4/CD8 makeup.

The sequence derives from an adult woman who had mild COVID-19 (a few samples of this study predate the infection). Cell type and time point are not known. Sequencing was performed on PBMCs or a T cell subset sorted from them (not recorded which). J is TRBJ2-7 and V is TRBV3-1; 8 bases align to TRBD2. The CDR3: CASSLRTSLYEQYF. The CDR3 DNA is TGTGCCAGCAGCCTCCGGACTAGCCTGTACGAGCAGTACTTC.